This T cell receptor (beta chain) was recorded in a study of patients and donors after allogeneic stem cell transplantation. This clonotype was seen a few times. One entry per CDR3 protein results from TCRdb running MiXCR on the RT-PCR reads. The repertoire holds a few hundred thousand distinct CDR3 sequences, with about 38% as singletons. Material for sequencing was blood, either unsorted or a sorted T cell fraction (not recorded which). The clonotype originates from a human donor who was either an allogeneic HSCT recipient or a stem cell or donor lymphocyte infusion donor (not recorded which). It is not recorded whose cells these are; they may come from a transplant donor.

The CDR3 here is CASSHPGKMNTEAFF. The CDR3 DNA reads TGTGCCAGCAGCCACCCGGGGAAAATGAACACTGAAGCTTTCTTT. The chain joins TRBV27 to TRBJ1-1; D call uncertain. V lost 6 bases and J 0 bases, leaving 14 bases between the germline ends. CDR3 size: 15 residues. Germline-derived CDR1 and CDR2 are MNHEY and SMNVEV (reference sequence).